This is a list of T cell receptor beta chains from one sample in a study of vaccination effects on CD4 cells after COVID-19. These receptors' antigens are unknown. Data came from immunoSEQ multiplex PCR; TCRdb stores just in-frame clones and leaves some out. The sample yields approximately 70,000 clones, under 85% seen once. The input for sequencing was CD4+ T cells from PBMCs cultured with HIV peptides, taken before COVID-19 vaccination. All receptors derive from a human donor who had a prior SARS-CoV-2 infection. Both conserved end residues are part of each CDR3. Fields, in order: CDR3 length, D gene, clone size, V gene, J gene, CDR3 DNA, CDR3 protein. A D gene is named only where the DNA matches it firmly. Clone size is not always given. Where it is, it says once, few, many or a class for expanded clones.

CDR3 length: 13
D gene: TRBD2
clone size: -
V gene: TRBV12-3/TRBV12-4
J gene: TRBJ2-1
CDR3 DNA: TGTGCCAGCAGTTTTGGCCTAGCGGGGGAGCAGTTCTTC
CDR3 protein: CASSFGLAGEQFF

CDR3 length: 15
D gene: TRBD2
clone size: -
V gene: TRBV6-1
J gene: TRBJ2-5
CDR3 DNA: TGTGCCAGCGGTGAGCGGGGGGTCCACGGGGAGACCCAGTACTTC
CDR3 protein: CASGERGVHGETQYF

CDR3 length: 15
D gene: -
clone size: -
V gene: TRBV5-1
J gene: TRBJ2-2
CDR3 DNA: TGCGCCAGCAGCTTGGGCTTCGCTGGGGCCGGGGAGCTGTTTTTT
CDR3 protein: CASSLGFAGAGELFF

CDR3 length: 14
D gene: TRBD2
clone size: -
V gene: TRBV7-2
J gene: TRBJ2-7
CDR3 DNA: TGTGCCAGCAGCTTAATGGCGGGGGATTACGAGCAGTACTTC
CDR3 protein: CASSLMAGDYEQYF

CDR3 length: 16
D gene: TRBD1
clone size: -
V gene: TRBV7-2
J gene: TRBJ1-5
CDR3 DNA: TGTGCCAGCAGCTTAGTCGGGACAGGGGTCGATCAGCCCCAGCATTTT
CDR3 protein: CASSLVGTGVDQPQHF

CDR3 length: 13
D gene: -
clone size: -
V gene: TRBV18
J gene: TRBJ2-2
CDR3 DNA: TGTGCCAGCTCACCACAAAACACCGGGGAGCTGTTTTTT
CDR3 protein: CASSPQNTGELFF

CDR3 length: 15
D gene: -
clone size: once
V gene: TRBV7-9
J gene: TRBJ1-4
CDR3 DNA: TGTGCCAGCAGCTTAGGAAAACAGGGACCAGAAAAACTGTTTTTT
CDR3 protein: CASSLGKQGPEKLFF

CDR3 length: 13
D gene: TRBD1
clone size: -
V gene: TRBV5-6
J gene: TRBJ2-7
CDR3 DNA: TGTGCCAGCAGCCGGACAGGGTATAACGAGCAGTACTTC
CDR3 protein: CASSRTGYNEQYF

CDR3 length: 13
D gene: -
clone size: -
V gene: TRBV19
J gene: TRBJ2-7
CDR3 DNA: TGTGCCAGTAGTATCGCTCTAGGCTACGAGCAGTACTTC
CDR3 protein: CASSIALGYEQYF

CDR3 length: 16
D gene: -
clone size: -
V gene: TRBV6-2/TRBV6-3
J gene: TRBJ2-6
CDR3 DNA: TGTGCCAGCAGTTCTCCTAGGTCGGGGGGGGCCAACGTCCTGACTTTC
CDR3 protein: CASSSPRSGGANVLTF

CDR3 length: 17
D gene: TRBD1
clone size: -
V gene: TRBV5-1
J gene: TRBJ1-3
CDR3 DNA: TGCGCCAGCAGCGCAGCAGGGGGCGCCTTCAATGGAAACACCATATATTTT
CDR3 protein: CASSAAGGAFNGNTIYF

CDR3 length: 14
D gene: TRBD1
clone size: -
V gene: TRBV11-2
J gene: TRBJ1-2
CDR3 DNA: TGTGCCAGCAGCTTAGATGGACAGGGAGGTTCCCCCCACTTC
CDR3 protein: CASSLDGQGGSPHF

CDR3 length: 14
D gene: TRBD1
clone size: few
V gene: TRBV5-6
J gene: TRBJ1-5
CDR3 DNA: TGTGCCAGCAGCCTAACAGGGGTCAATCAGCCCCAGCATTTT
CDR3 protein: CASSLTGVNQPQHF

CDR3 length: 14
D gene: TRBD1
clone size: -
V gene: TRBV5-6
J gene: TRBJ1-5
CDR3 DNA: TGTGCCAGCAGCTTAACAGGGGGCAATCAGCCCCAGCATTTT
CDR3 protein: CASSLTGGNQPQHF

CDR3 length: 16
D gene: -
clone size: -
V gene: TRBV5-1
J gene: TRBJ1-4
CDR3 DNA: TGCGCCAGCAGCTCCTCCCCGCGGGGGCTGGGTGAAAAACTGTTTTTT
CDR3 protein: CASSSSPRGLGEKLFF

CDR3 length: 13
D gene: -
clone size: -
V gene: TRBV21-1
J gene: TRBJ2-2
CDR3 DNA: TGTGCCAGCAGCAAAGGGGCCGTCGGGGAGCTGTTTTTT
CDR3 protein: CASSKGAVGELFF

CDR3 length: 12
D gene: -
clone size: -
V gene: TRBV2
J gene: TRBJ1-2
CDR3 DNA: TGTGCCAGCAGGACAGATAACTATGGCTACACCTTC
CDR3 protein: CASRTDNYGYTF

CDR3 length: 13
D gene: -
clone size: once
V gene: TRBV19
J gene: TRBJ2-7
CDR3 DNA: TGTGCCAGTAGTACACCTCTCCCCTACGAGCAGTACTTC
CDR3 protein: CASSTPLPYEQYF

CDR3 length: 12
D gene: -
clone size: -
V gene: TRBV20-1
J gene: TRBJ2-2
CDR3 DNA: TGCAGTGCTAGTCGGGACACCGGGGAGCTGTTTTTT
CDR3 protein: CSASRDTGELFF

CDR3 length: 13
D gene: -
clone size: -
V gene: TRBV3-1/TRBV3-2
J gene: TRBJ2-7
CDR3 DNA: TGTGCCAGCAGCCAAAGGGGGGTGGTCGAGCAGTACTTC
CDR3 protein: CASSQRGVVEQYF

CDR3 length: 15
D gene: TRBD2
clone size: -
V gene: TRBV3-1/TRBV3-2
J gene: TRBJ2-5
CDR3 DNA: TGTGCCAGCAGAAGAGAACCGACTAGCGTCGAGACCCAGTACTTC
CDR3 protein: CASRREPTSVETQYF

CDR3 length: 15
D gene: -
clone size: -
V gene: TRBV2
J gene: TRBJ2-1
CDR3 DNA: TGTGCCAGCAGTTACAACGGGGTGCCATACGGTGAGCAGTTCTTC
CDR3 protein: CASSYNGVPYGEQFF

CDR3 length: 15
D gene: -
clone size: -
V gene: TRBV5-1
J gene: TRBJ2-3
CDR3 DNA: TGCGCCAGCAGCCCGAGACATCCCAGTACAGATACGCAGTATTTT
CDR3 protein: CASSPRHPSTDTQYF

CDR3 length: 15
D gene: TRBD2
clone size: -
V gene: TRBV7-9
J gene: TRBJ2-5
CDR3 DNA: TGTGCCAGCAGCTTAGTGACAGCGGGGGCAGAGACCCAGTACTTC
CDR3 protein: CASSLVTAGAETQYF

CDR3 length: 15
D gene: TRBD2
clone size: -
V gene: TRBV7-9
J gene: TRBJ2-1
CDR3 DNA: TGTGCCAGCAGCCCTAGCGGGAGCTCCTACAATGAGCAGTTCTTC
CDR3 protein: CASSPSGSSYNEQFF

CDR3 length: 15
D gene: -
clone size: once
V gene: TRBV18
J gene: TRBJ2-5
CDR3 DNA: TGTGCCAGCTCACCTTCTGGACCGCCGGGGGAGACCCAGTACTTC
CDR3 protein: CASSPSGPPGETQYF

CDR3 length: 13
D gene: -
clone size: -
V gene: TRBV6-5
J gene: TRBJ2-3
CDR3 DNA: TGTGCCAGCAGTTACCTAGAACGGGATACGCAGTATTTT
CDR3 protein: CASSYLERDTQYF

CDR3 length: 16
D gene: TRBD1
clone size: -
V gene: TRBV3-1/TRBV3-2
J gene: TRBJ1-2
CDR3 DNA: TGTGCCAGCAGCCAAGTCTTTGACAGGGAGATTTATGGCTACACCTTC
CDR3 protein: CASSQVFDREIYGYTF

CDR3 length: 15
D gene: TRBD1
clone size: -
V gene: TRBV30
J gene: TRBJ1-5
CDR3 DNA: TGTGCCTGGACGGGACAGGGTATTGGCAATCAGCCCCAGCATTTT
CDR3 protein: CAWTGQGIGNQPQHF

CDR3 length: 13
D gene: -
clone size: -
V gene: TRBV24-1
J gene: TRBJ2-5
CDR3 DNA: TGTGCCACCAGTGATGGAGGGATCGAGACCCAGTACTTC
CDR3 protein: CATSDGGIETQYF

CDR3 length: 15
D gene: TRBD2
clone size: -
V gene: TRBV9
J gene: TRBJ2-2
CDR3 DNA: TGTGCCAGCAGCGCCAGCGGGGGGGCCCTCGGGGAGCTGTTTTTT
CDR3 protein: CASSASGGALGELFF

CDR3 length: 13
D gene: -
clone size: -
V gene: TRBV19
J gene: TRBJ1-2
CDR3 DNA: TGTGCCAGTAGTACACAGGCATACTATGGCTACACCTTC
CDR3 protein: CASSTQAYYGYTF

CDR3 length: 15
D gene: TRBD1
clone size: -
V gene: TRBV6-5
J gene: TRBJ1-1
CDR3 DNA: TGTGCCAGCCAGATGCGGTCAGGGGGTTTTACTGAAGCTTTCTTT
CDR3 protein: CASQMRSGGFTEAFF

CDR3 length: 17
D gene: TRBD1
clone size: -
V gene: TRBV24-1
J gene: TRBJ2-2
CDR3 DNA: TGTGCCACCAGTGATGCGTCGGGACAGGGTCGGGCCGGGGAGCTGTTTTTT
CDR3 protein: CATSDASGQGRAGELFF

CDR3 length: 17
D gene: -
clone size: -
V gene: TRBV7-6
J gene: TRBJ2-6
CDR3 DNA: TGTGCCAGCAGCCTTTCCCTTTATAGTACTGGGGCCAACGTCCTGACTTTC
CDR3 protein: CASSLSLYSTGANVLTF

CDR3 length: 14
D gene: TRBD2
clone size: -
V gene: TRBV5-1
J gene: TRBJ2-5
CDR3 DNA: TGCGCCAGCAGCTTCGCGGGGGGAAAAGAGACCCAGTACTTC
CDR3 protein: CASSFAGGKETQYF

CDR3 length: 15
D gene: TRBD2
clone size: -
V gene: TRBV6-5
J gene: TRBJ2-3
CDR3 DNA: TGTGCCAGCAGTCCGACTAGCGGGAGACCAGATACGCAGTATTTT
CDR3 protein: CASSPTSGRPDTQYF

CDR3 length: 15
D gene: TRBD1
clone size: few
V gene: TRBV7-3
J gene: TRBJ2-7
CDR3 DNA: TGTGCCAGCAGCTTAAGCCCCGGACAGGGCTACGAGCAGTACTTC
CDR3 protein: CASSLSPGQGYEQYF

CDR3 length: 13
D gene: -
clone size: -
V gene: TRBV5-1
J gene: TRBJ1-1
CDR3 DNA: TGCGCCAGCAGCTTGGATTTCCCTCTTGGAGCTTTCTTT
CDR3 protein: CASSLDFPLGAFF

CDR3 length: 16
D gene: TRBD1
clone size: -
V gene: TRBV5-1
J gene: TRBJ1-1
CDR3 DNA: TGCGCCAGCAGCGCCCGACAGGGGGCGCCGGGCACTGAAGCTTTCTTT
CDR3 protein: CASSARQGAPGTEAFF

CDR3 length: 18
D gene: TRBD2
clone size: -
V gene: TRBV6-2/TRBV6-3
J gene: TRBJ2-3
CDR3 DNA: TGTGCCAGCAGTGACGAACCCACTAGCGGGAGGCCCACAGATACGCAGTATTTT
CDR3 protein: CASSDEPTSGRPTDTQYF

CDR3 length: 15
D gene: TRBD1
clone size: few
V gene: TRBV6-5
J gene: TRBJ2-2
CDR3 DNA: TGTGCCAGCCGAACAGGGGCCTCGAACACCGGGGAGCTGTTTTTT
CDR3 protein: CASRTGASNTGELFF

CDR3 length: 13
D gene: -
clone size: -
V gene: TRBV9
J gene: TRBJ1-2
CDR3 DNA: TGTGCCAGCAGCGTAGTTTCCGGATATGGCTACACCTTC
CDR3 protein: CASSVVSGYGYTF

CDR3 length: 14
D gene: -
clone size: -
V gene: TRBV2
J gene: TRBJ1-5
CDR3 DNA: TGTGCCAGCAGGGGTGGGGGATGGGATCAGCCCCAGCATTTT
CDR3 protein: CASRGGGWDQPQHF

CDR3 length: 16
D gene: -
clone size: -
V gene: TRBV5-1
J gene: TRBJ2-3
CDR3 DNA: TGCGCCAGCTCGGGGATTGGGGGTCTTGGTACAGATACGCAGTATTTT
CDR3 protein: CASSGIGGLGTDTQYF

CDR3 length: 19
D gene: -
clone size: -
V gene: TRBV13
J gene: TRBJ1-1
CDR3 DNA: TGTGCCAGCAGCCGCGATCGGTTCGGAGGCGAAAAAGAGGACACTGAAGCTTTCTTT
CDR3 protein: CASSRDRFGGEKEDTEAFF

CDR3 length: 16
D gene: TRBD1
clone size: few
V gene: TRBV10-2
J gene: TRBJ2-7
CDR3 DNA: TGCGCCAGCAGTGAGTCGGGACAGGGTGGTAGAGACGAGCAGTACTTC
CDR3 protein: CASSESGQGGRDEQYF

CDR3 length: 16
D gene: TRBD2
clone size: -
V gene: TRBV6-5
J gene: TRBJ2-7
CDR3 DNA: TGTGCCAGCAGTTACTATAGCGGGAGCCCCTTGTACGAGCAGTACTTC
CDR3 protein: CASSYYSGSPLYEQYF

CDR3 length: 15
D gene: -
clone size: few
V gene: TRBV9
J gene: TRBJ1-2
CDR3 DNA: TGTGCCAGCAGCGCCTACTCGTCGGCAGCCTATGGCTACACCTTC
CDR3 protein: CASSAYSSAAYGYTF

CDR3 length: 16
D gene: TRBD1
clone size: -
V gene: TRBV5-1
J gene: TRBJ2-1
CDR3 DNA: TGCGCCAGCAGCCCTAGCCCACAGGGGGCGTACAATGAGCAGTTCTTC
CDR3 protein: CASSPSPQGAYNEQFF